Following are 27 T cell receptor beta chains from one sample sequenced in a study of blood T cells in healthy people across ages. A second about 7 to 11 cycle PCR used barcoded and J-beta primers. TCRdb processed the 5' RACE reads anew with MiXCR; each CDR3 protein has one entry. The sample has about 1,400,000 distinct CDR3 sequences, 42% seen once. The sample consisted of blood. These receptors were taken from a woman between 18 and 29 years old in good health.

Note on this clonotype: The junction shows a germline mismatch at one end, possibly a read error. The chain links TRBV6-2 or TRBV6-3 to TRBJ2-1; 7 nucleotides match TRBD2. The CDR3 sequence is 15 residues long. Germline V gene data show CDR1 as MNHEY and CDR2 as SVGEGT. CDR3 coding DNA: TGTACCAGCAGTTCTCAGCGGGGCTCCTACAATGAGCAGTTCTTC. Residues: CTSSSQRGSYNEQFF.

V usage is TRBV12-3 or TRBV12-4 and J usage is TRBJ1-2, with 10 bases aligning to TRBD1. The CDR3 totals 17 residues. Trimming cost V 2 bases and J 7 bases; bases outside gene matches: 13. In DNA form, the CDR3 reads TGTGCCAGCAGTTTATATAAGACAGGGGGCCTCACTAGTGGCTACACCTTC. Protein: CASSLYKTGGLTSGYTF.

This chain uses TRBV7-2 with TRBJ2-3; D ambiguous. V lost 4 bases to trimming and J lost 6 bases, with 11 bases between them. The germline CDR1 and CDR2 sequences are SGHTA and FQGNSA. This CDR3 comprises 13 residues. CDR3 sequence (DNA): TGTGCCAGCAGCTCCGGACCCCAGGATACGCAGTATTTT. The encoded protein is CASSSGPQDTQYF.

This clonotype was seen a handful of times. This chain connects TRBV10-3 to TRBJ2-5; D unresolved. This CDR3 has 12 residues. The V gene lost 4 bases and the J gene lost 0 bases, with 3 bases spanning the gap. Per germline, CDR1 ENHRY and CDR2 SYGVKD. The CDR3 DNA reads as TGTGCCATCAGTGCGGACCAAGAGACCCAGTACTTC. Protein product: CAISADQETQYF.

This chain connects TRBV6-5 to TRBJ1-3; the D gene is possibly TRBD1 (6 bases). Trimming shortened V by 0 bases and J by 2 bases, and 11 bases separated the two germline ends. The germline V gene has CDR1 MNHEY and CDR2 SVGAGI. The CDR3 is 16 amino acids. For the CDR3, the DNA is TGTGCCAGCAGTTACTCGAATCAGGGGCCTGGAAACACCATATATTTT. Its translation is CASSYSNQGPGNTIYF.

This rearrangement joins TRBV12-3 or TRBV12-4 to TRBJ2-1; no reliable D call. The CDR3 extends over 15 amino acids. Between the trimmed V and J ends, which lost 5 bases and 7 bases, there was a span of 18 bases. In nucleotides, the CDR3 is TGTGCCAGCAGTGGCGACGGCATCCTGGCAAATGAGCAGTTCTTC. Its protein is CASSGDGILANEQFF.

The chain couples TRBV11-2 to TRBJ2-5, with D unclear. TRBJ2-7 explains the end of the DNA better; the J call may be wrong. Germline V gives CDR1 SGHAT, CDR2 FQNNGV. The CDR3 is 14 residues long. CDR3 loop: CASTLSVANPEQYF. The CDR3 DNA follows: TGTGCCAGCACCTTGTCCGTCGCGAATCCCGAGCAGTACTTC.

This chain uses TRBV11-2 with TRBJ1-4, with 7 bases that match TRBD1. V was pared by 1 base and J by 0 bases, with 17 bases of the junction left unmatched. From germline, CDR1 is SGHAT and CDR2 FQNNGV. The CDR3 is made up of 21 amino acids. The CDR3: CASSLVEVSGTVYATNEKLFF. In nucleotides, the CDR3 is TGTGCCAGCAGCTTAGTTGAGGTGTCTGGGACAGTATATGCAACTAATGAAAAACTGTTTTTT. Combining the CDR3 with reference TRBV11-2 and TRBJ1-4 gives the whole variable domain EAGVAQSPRYKIIEKRQSVAFWCNPISGHATLYWYQQILGQGPKLLIQFQNNGVVDDSQLPKDRFSAERLKGVDSTLKIQPAKLEDSAVYLCASSLVEVSGTVYATNEKLFFGSGTQLSVL.

This clonotype showed up just a few times. This rearrangement joins TRBV27 to TRBJ2-3; D remains unclear. This CDR3 has 15 residues. Germline V gene sequence: CDR1 MNHEY, CDR2 SMNVEV (reference sequence). V lost 0 bases, J lost 6 bases, and 13 bases lay in between. This CDR3 reads CASSLSTVQSDTQYF. For the CDR3, the DNA is TGTGCCAGCAGTTTATCCACAGTCCAATCGGATACGCAGTATTTT.

This clonotype was seen only a few times. V gene TRBV27 combines with J gene TRBJ2-1, with D possibly TRBD2 on 6 matching bases. From germline, CDR1 is MNHEY and CDR2 SMNVEV (reference sequence). V lost 10 bases and J lost 0, with 10 bases in between. This CDR3 region has 13 residues. The CDR3 nucleotides read TGTGCCACTGGCGGGACCTCCTACAATGAGCAGTTCTTC. This encodes CATGGTSYNEQFF.

This rearrangement joins TRBV18 to TRBJ2-4, with unresolved D. The J call may be wrong; the DNA end is better matched by TRBJ2-7. CDR3 length: 12 amino acids. Germline V gene sequence: CDR1 KGHSH, CDR2 LQKENI. As DNA, the CDR3 is TGTGCCAGCTCACCAGCGAATTACGAGCAGTACTTC. Protein product: CASSPANYEQYF.

V usage is TRBV21-1 and J usage is TRBJ2-4; the D call of TRBD2 is as the table states it, not checked on the DNA. TRBV21-1 is a documented pseudogene. This CDR3 region has 18 residues. The CDR3 DNA sequence: TGTGCCAGCCCACTGGGGGTCGACTCGGGAGAAGCCAAAAACATTCAGTACTTC. Encoded protein: CASPLGVDSGEAKNIQYF.

This rearrangement joins TRBV15 to TRBJ2-1, with 7 positions matching TRBD1. CDR1 and CDR2 from the germline V gene are LNHNV and YYDKDF (reference sequence). The V segment lost 5 bases and the J segment 2 bases; nucleotides outside the gene matches: 12. CDR3 length: 17 amino acids. CDR3 bases: TGTGCCACCAGCCCTTCTTCCCTGACAGGGCCCTACAATGAGCAGTTCTTC. Residues: CATSPSSLTGPYNEQFF.

In this sample, this clonotype turned up a few times. This rearrangement joins TRBV2 to TRBJ2-3, with D possibly being TRBD1 or TRBD2 (5 bases each). The CDR3 is made up of 14 amino acids. The germline gives CDR1 SNHLY, CDR2 FYNNEI. V shed 3 bases and J shed 1 base, with 8 bases lying between them. The CDR3 sequence is CASSDQGGTDTQYF. In DNA form, the CDR3 reads TGTGCCAGCAGTGACCAGGGAGGCACAGATACGCAGTATTTT.

This clonotype was counted at least ten times. The chain uses TRBV29-1 and TRBJ2-5, with TRBD2 identical over 11 bases. Germline CDR1 reads SQVTM; CDR2 reads ANQGSEA. The CDR3 extends over 14 amino acids. J gave up 6 bases and V 4 bases, and 7 bases lay outside the gene matches. The CDR3 DNA reads as TGCAGCGTTGTGGTAGCGGGAGGGCTAAAGACCCAGTACTTC. As protein: CSVVVAGGLKTQYF.

The chain employs TRBV27 and TRBJ1-5; 10 bases align to TRBD1. Germline loops: CDR1 MNHEY, CDR2 SMNVEV (reference sequence). This CDR3 spans 15 amino acids. V shed 6 bases and J 6 bases; nucleotides not matched to a gene: 8. The CDR3 DNA reads TGTGCCAGCAGGCCCGGGACAGGGGAAGGTCAGCCCCAGCATTTT. It encodes CASRPGTGEGQPQHF.

The chain links TRBV5-6 to TRBJ2-6, with TRBD1 as a possible D gene (6 bases). V was pared by 1 base and J by 0 bases, with 11 bases between. Germline V gene data show CDR1 as SGHDT and CDR2 as YYEEEE. The CDR3 runs 17 residues. CDR3 sequence (DNA): TGTGCCAGCAGCTTGTTTGGACAGAGCTCTGGGGCCAACGTCCTGACTTTC. This codes for CASSLFGQSSGANVLTF.

The chain combines TRBV7-2 with TRBJ1-1; TRBD1 aligns across 7 bases. There are 14 residues in the CDR3. Germline CDR1 SGHTA, CDR2 FQGNSA. After removal of 5 bases from V and 4 bases from J, the junction contained 7 bases not matched to a gene. CDR3 DNA: TGTGCCAGCAGCGACCGGGACAGTCGCACTGAAGCTTTCTTT. Translating it yields CASSDRDSRTEAFF. Full variable domain (rest looked up from reference TRBV7-2 and TRBJ1-1): GAGVSQSPSNKVTEKGKDVELRCDPISGHTALYWYRQSLGQGLEFLIYFQGNSAPDKSGLPSDRFSAERTGGSVSTLTIQRTQQEDSAVYLCASSDRDSRTEAFFGQGTRLTVV.

This clonotype showed up just a few times. This chain uses TRBV7-9 with TRBJ2-1; no reliable D call. The germline V gene encodes CDR1 SEHNR and CDR2 FQNEAQ (reference sequence). V shed 2 bases and J shed 6 bases, with 17 bases lying between them. CDR3 size: 16 residues. CDR3 DNA: TGTGCCAGCAGCTTAAAAGCAGTTTCCGATCTCAATGAGCAGTTCTTC. As protein: CASSLKAVSDLNEQFF.

V and J are TRBV6-5 and TRBJ2-1, with D perhaps being TRBD1 or TRBD2 (6 bases each). The V gene's germline CDR1 is MNHEY and CDR2 SVGAGI. Trimming stripped 6 bases from V and 9 bases from J, with 21 bases between. CDR3 size: 15 residues. The CDR3 here is CASSRTRLGGGEQFF. The CDR3 DNA reads as TGTGCCAGCAGCCGCACTCGACTAGGAGGGGGTGAGCAGTTCTTC.

The chain couples TRBV3-1 to TRBJ2-7; the D gene is possibly TRBD2 (5 bases). V was trimmed by 1 base and J by 3 bases, leaving 13 bases between them. CDR3 length: 15 residues. Per the germline V gene, CDR1 is LGHDT and CDR2 is YNNKEL (reference sequence). The CDR3 sequence: CASSQGGGLHYEQYF. CDR3 sequence (DNA): TGTGCCAGCAGCCAAGGAGGCGGACTCCACTACGAGCAGTACTTC.

The rearrangement uses TRBV12-3 or TRBV12-4 and TRBJ1-1; no reliable D call. This CDR3 is 12 amino acids long. Trimming shortened V by 10 bases and J by 10 bases, and 19 bases separated the two germline ends. The CDR3 sequence: CATREALSGAFF. DNA of the CDR3: TGTGCCACGCGGGAGGCCCTGTCTGGAGCTTTCTTT.

The CDR3: CASTLGGDLHSYGYTF. The CDR3 DNA sequence: TGTGCCAGCACCCTGGGGGGGGACCTGCACTCCTATGGCTACACCTTC. The chain combines TRBV2 with TRBJ1-2, with D perhaps TRBD1 (5 bases). Between the trimmed V and J ends, which lost 7 bases and 4 bases, there was a span of 22 bases. The CDR3 length is 16 residues. Germline CDR1 SNHLY, CDR2 FYNNEI. Drawing the rest from reference TRBV2 and TRBJ1-2, the complete variable domain is EPEVTQTPSHQVTQMGQEVILRCVPISNHLYFYWYRQILGQKVEFLVSFYNNEISEKSEIFDDQFSVERPDGSNFTLKIRSTKLEDSAMYFCASTLGGDLHSYGYTFGSGTRLTVV.

Turning to this clonotype: Just one base apart from a much larger clone, this may be a read error. CDR3 sequence reads: CASGSQVVETQYF. In DNA form, the CDR3 reads TGTGCCAGCGGTTCACAGGTGGTCGAGACCCAGTACTTC. The V gene is TRBV28, the J gene TRBJ2-7; D might be TRBD1 (5 bases). The end of the DNA fits TRBJ2-5 better, so the J call may be wrong. The CDR3 is made up of 13 amino acids. The germline CDR1 and CDR2 sequences are MDHEN and SYDVKM.

This chain uses TRBV2 with TRBJ2-3; D might be TRBD2 (5 bases). V shed 3 bases and J shed 1 base, with 14 bases lying between them. CDR1 is SNHLY and CDR2 is FYNNEI in the germline V gene. The CDR3 length is 16 residues. CDR3 amino acids: CASSERWEPGTDTQYF. The CDR3 DNA is TGTGCCAGCAGTGAGAGGTGGGAGCCAGGCACAGATACGCAGTATTTT.

Concerning this clonotype itself: Mismatch with germline at one junction end may stem from a read error. The chain recombines TRBV7-2 with TRBJ1-1; the match to TRBD1 covers 10 bases. Germline loops: CDR1 SGHTA, CDR2 FQGNSA. The CDR3 consists of 14 residues. In nucleotides, the CDR3 is TGTGCCTGCAGCTTCGGGACAGGGGACGCTGAAGCTTTCTTT. It specifies CACSFGTGDAEAFF.

This clonotype has a handful of counts. The J gene is TRBJ2-1, the V gene TRBV29-1; 9 bases line up with TRBD2. The germline gives CDR1 SQVTM, CDR2 ANQGSEA. This CDR3 comprises 13 residues. J was trimmed by 6 bases and V by 7 bases; bases with no gene match: 7. The CDR3 nucleotides are TGCAGCGCCCAGGGACTAGCCCTCAATGAGCAGTTCTTC. It yields the protein CSAQGLALNEQFF.